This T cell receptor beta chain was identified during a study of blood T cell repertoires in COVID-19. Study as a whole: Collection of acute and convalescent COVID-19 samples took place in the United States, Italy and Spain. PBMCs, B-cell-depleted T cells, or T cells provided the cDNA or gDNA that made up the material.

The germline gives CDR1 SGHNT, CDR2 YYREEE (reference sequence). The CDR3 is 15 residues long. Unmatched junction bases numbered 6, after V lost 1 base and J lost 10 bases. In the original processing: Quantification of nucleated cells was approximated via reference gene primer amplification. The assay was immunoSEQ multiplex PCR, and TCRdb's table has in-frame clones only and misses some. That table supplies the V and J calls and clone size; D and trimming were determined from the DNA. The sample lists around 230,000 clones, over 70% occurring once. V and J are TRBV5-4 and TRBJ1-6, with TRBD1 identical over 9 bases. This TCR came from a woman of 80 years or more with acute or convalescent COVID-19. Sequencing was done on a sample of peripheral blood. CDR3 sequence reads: CASSLPGTGNSPLHF. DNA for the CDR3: TGTGCCAGCAGCTTGCCCGGGACAGGGAACTCACCCCTCCACTTT.